The 27 T cell receptor beta chains given below trace back to one sample, sequenced in a study of blood T cell repertoires in COVID-19. Data came from immunoSEQ multiplex PCR; TCRdb stores just in-frame clones and leaves some out. This table holds more than 85,000 clones, 87% found once. The sequencing sample was made of peripheral blood. The receptor source for this set is a man between 50 and 59 years old with active COVID-19.

The V call is TRBV6-5, the J call TRBJ2-5, with a weak D call TRBD1 (5 bases). The length of the CDR3 is 11 residues. Germline CDR1 reads MNHEY; CDR2 reads SVGAGI. Trimming cost V 6 bases and J 7 bases, with 9 bases left between them. CDR3 sequence (DNA): TGTGCCAGCAGCCGGCAGGGGACCCAGTACTTC. It specifies CASSRQGTQYF.

The V and J genes are TRBV7-3 and TRBJ2-5; 7 bases agree with TRBD2. Germline values: CDR1 SGHTA, CDR2 FQGTGA. Trimming cost V 2 bases and J 4 bases; bases outside gene matches: 7. The CDR3 loop spans 15 amino acids. The CDR3 DNA reads as TGTGCCAGCAGCTTACAGCGGGGACCCCGAGAGACCCAGTACTTC. This translates into CASSLQRGPRETQYF.

The CDR3 nucleotides read TGTGCCAGCAGGAAAACAGGGACAGCCAGGAACACCGGGGAGCTGTTTTTT. Its translation is CASRKTGTARNTGELFF. The chain uses TRBV5-6 and TRBJ2-2; TRBD1 agrees at 7 bases. Looked up from germline, CDR1 is SGHDT and CDR2 is YYEEEE. The junction had 11 bases not matched to a gene; V was cut back by 5 bases and J by 1 base. This CDR3 spans 17 amino acids.

The sample holds many counts of this clone. The rearrangement joins TRBV4-2 to TRBJ2-5; 11 bases are shared with TRBD2. This CDR3 is built from 18 residues. Trimming took 4 bases from V and 5 from J; bases not matched to a gene: 15. The germline V gene encodes CDR1 LGHNA and CDR2 YNFKEQ. CDR3 bases: TGTGCCAGCAGCCCGAACCTTAGCGGGGGGGCCGTCACGGAGACCCAGTACTTC. Translated: CASSPNLSGGAVTETQYF.

This clone was seen a single time. The V gene is TRBV5-4, the J gene TRBJ2-2; 7 nucleotides agree with TRBD2. The CDR3 runs 17 residues. Germline CDR1 is SGHNT and CDR2 is YYREEE (reference sequence). After removal of 4 bases from V and 4 bases from J, the junction contained 13 bases not matched to a gene. The CDR3 region has the DNA TGTGCCAGCAGCATCCCGACGGGCGGGGGTCGCACCGGGGAGCTGTTTTTT. Its translation is CASSIPTGGGRTGELFF.

The chain uses TRBV3-1 (or the pseudogene TRBV3-2) and TRBJ2-7, with 7 positions matching TRBD1. The CDR3 covers 13 residues. Trimming removed 3 bases from V and 5 bases from J; junction bases left unmatched: 4. Germline CDR1 reads LGHDT; CDR2 reads YNNKEL (reference sequence). CDR3 bases: TGTGCCAGCAGCCACAGGGGGATCCACGAGCAGTACTTC. Translating gives CASSHRGIHEQYF.

This clone was recorded only once. This CDR3 is also generated by other DNA sequences in the sample. The chain couples TRBV9 to TRBJ2-7, with 8 bases lining up with TRBD2. This CDR3 region has 13 residues. Germline CDR1 and CDR2: SGDLS and YYNGEE. V lost 3 bases, J lost 2 bases, and 1 base stayed unmatched. The CDR3 is CASSAGLAYEQYF. CDR3 nucleotide sequence: TGTGCCAGCAGCGCGGGACTAGCCTACGAGCAGTACTTC.

The chain employs TRBV5-1 and TRBJ1-4; TRBD1 agrees at 8 bases. The junction had 7 bases not matched to a gene; V was cut back by 1 base and J by 5 bases. Germline CDR1 reads SGHRS; CDR2 reads YFSETQ. This CDR3 is 16 amino acids long. The CDR3 DNA sequence: TGCGCCAGCAGCTTGACCCGACAGGGGCGGAATGAAAAACTGTTTTTT. It translates to CASSLTRQGRNEKLFF.

The chain recombines TRBV7-9 with TRBJ1-3, with 9 positions matching TRBD1. V was clipped by 4 bases and J by 2 bases; unmatched bases: 15. In germline, CDR1 is SEHNR, CDR2 FQNEAQ (reference sequence). CDR3 length: 19 amino acids. The CDR3, as DNA: TGTGCCAGCAGCTCAATGGTGAAACAGGGGGCCACAACTGGAAACACCATATATTTT. Its translation is CASSSMVKQGATTGNTIYF. The variable domain in full, with the rest retrieved from reference TRBV7-9 and TRBJ1-3, is DTGVSQNPRHKITKRGQNVTFRCDPISEHNRLYWYRQTLGQGPEFLTYFQNEAQLEKSRLLSDRFSAERPKGSFSTLEIQRTEQGDSAMYLCASSSMVKQGATTGNTIYFGEGSWLTVV.

This clone was observed a few times. The chain carries TRBV6-2 or TRBV6-3 and TRBJ2-7; TRBD2 might be the D (6 bases). V gave up 6 bases and J gave up 2 bases, with 23 bases separating them. Per the germline V gene, CDR1 is MNHEY and CDR2 is SVGEGT. CDR3 length equals 17 residues. The CDR3 protein is CASSRGGSVSGTYEQYF. For the CDR3, the DNA is TGTGCCAGCAGCCGCGGTGGTAGTGTTAGCGGCACCTACGAGCAGTACTTC.

The chain employs TRBV12-5 and TRBJ1-6; TRBD1 aligns across 9 bases. The J segment lost 10 bases and the V segment lost 7 bases, leaving 8 bases of the junction unmatched. This CDR3 spans 14 amino acids. Germline CDR1 reads LGHNT; CDR2 reads FRNRAP. CDR3 protein: CASAKQGAESPLHF. The DNA of the CDR3 is TGTGCTAGTGCCAAACAGGGGGCAGAATCACCCCTCCACTTT.

The V gene is TRBV27, the J gene TRBJ2-3; 8 bases line up with TRBD1. The CDR3 length is 19 residues. Germline V gene lookup returns CDR1 MNHEY and CDR2 SMNVEV (reference sequence). V was pared by 0 bases and J by 4 bases, with 15 bases of the junction left unmatched. CDR3 residues: CASSLSVSVRDRWSDTQYF. CDR3 sequence (DNA): TGTGCCAGCAGTTTATCTGTGTCTGTAAGGGACAGGTGGTCAGATACGCAGTATTTT.

This chain links TRBV6-5 with TRBJ2-1, with 9 bases that match TRBD1. Germline V gene data show CDR1 as MNHEY and CDR2 as SVGAGI. The CDR3 covers 13 residues. Germline trimming cut 11 bases from V and 4 bases from J; bases unmatched to any gene: 6. The CDR3 is CAGSGQGYNEQFF. For the CDR3, the DNA is TGTGCCGGGTCGGGACAGGGTTACAATGAGCAGTTCTTC.

The CDR3 loop reads CASSNYGRSSGNTIYF. The CDR3 nucleotides read TGTGCCAGCAGCAACTACGGGAGGTCCTCTGGAAACACCATATATTTT. The V and J genes are TRBV9 and TRBJ1-3; D call uncertain. The V and J ends lost 4 bases and 0 bases respectively, with 14 bases between them. This CDR3 has 16 residues. Germline assignment: CDR1 SGDLS and CDR2 YYNGEE.

This clone was counted once. The chain recombines TRBV30 with TRBJ1-5; possible D gene TRBD1, 5 bases. From germline, CDR1 is GTSNPN and CDR2 SVGIG (reference sequence). The length of the CDR3 is 15 residues. Trimming shortened V by 1 base and J by 2 bases, and 12 bases separated the two germline ends. The CDR3 DNA is TGTGCCTGGAGTGCCGGGGGGATACGCAATCAGCCCCAGCATTTT. It specifies CAWSAGGIRNQPQHF.

The J gene is TRBJ1-2, the V gene TRBV12-3 or TRBV12-4; D gene uncertain. The germline V and J ends were trimmed by 3 bases and 8 bases, with 10 bases remaining between them. The CDR3 length is 12 residues. CDR3 protein: CASSFHRGGYTF. DNA for the CDR3: TGTGCCAGCAGTTTCCATCGCGGGGGCTACACCTTC.

V usage is TRBV4-2 and J usage is TRBJ2-5; 9 positions agree with TRBD2. V lost 3 bases to trimming and J lost 1 base; unmatched junction nucleotides: 9. There are 17 residues in the CDR3. From germline, CDR1 is LGHNA and CDR2 YNFKEQ. The CDR3 here is CASSQALDSGGQETQYF. The CDR3 nucleotides are TGTGCCAGCAGCCAGGCCTTAGATAGCGGGGGCCAAGAGACCCAGTACTTC.

The CDR3 DNA follows: TGTGCCAGCCCTCCTCGTGGGGGGTGGGGGATTCTTGGGTACTTC. Protein: CASPPRGGWGILGYF. This sequence joins TRBV21-1 and TRBJ2-4; the DNA was not compared with TRBD2, the D call given in the table. TRBV21-1 is recorded as a pseudogene. This CDR3 is 15 amino acids long.

The rearrangement joins TRBV4-2 to TRBJ2-3; a possible D gene is TRBD2 (6 bases). V lost 4 bases and J lost 1, with 30 bases in between. The length of the CDR3 is 21 residues. CDR1 is LGHNA, CDR2 YNFKEQ, per germline. The CDR3 DNA follows: TGTGCCAGCAGCCTCCTTCTCCTCTCCGTCGGGGGTGCCTATGGCACAGATACGCAGTATTTT. Translated: CASSLLLLSVGGAYGTDTQYF.

The rearrangement links TRBV19 to TRBJ2-3; weak D call: TRBD2 (5 bases). Germline CDR1 and CDR2: LNHDA and SQIVND (reference sequence). The CDR3 loop spans 13 amino acids. V was shortened by 1 base and J by 6 bases, with 8 bases between the two germline ends. CDR3 protein: CASSIGLADTQYF. CDR3 nucleotide sequence: TGTGCCAGTAGTATAGGGCTAGCCGATACGCAGTATTTT.

The chain links TRBV3-1 (or the pseudogene TRBV3-2) to TRBJ1-1; D possibly corresponds to TRBD1 (6 bases). The CDR3 length is 14 residues. CDR1 is LGHDT and CDR2 is YNNKEL in the germline V gene (reference sequence). The V end was cut by 3 bases, the J end by 1 base, with 9 bases between. The CDR3 DNA sequence: TGTGCCAGCAGCCACCTGGACAGGAACACTGAAGCTTTCTTT. Protein sequence: CASSHLDRNTEAFF.

CDR3 loop: CASKAGQGHYGYTF. CDR3 nucleotides: TGCGCCAGCAAGGCAGGACAGGGGCACTATGGCTACACCTTC. This sequence joins TRBV10-2 and TRBJ1-2; 9 nucleotides agree with TRBD1. V shed 7 bases and J 3 bases; nucleotides not matched to a gene: 6. This CDR3 contains 14 residues. Per the germline V gene, CDR1 is WSHSY and CDR2 is SAAADI.

The gene calls are TRBV12-3 or TRBV12-4 and TRBJ2-3; 8 bases map to TRBD2. This CDR3 has 13 amino acids. Trimming took 6 bases from V and 4 from J; bases not matched to a gene: 3. The DNA for the CDR3 is TGTGCCAGCAGCGGGGGGGCGGCAGATACGCAGTATTTT. Protein product: CASSGGAADTQYF.

CDR3 loop: CASSVTGATDTQYF. The DNA of the CDR3 is TGTGCCAGCAGTGTGACAGGGGCCACAGATACGCAGTATTTT. This chain connects TRBV6-4 to TRBJ2-3; 8 bases match TRBD1. J gave up 2 bases and V 4 bases, and 2 bases lay outside the gene matches. The germline V gene has CDR1 MRHNA and CDR2 SNTAGT. This CDR3 contains 14 residues.

This rearrangement joins TRBV2 to TRBJ2-7, with a tentative D call TRBD2 (5 bases). CDR1 is SNHLY, CDR2 FYNNEI, per germline. Trimming took off 6 bases at V and 0 bases at J, with 12 bases between the two ends. The CDR3 length is 14 residues. The CDR3 loop is CASREAVLSYEQYF. CDR3 DNA: TGTGCCAGCAGGGAGGCAGTCCTCTCCTACGAGCAGTACTTC.

J is TRBJ2-3 and V is TRBV4-1, with D maybe TRBD1 (6 bases). CDR3 size: 17 residues. Trimming took off 3 bases at V and 0 bases at J, with 16 bases between the two ends. Germline lookup yields CDR1 MGHRA and CDR2 YSYEKL. The CDR3 is CASSHFNRATSTDTQYF. The CDR3 DNA is TGCGCCAGCAGCCATTTTAACAGGGCAACTAGCACAGATACGCAGTATTTT.

The chain carries TRBV28 and TRBJ2-7, with 9 bases lining up with TRBD1. V shed 7 bases, J shed 4 bases, and the junction held 23 bases outside the gene matches. Per the germline V gene, CDR1 is MDHEN and CDR2 is SYDVKM. The CDR3 extends over 19 amino acids. CDR3 in amino acids: CASTPGGTGTGLRLYEQYF. The CDR3 DNA follows: TGTGCCAGCACACCCGGTGGGACAGGGACGGGGCTTCGCCTTTACGAGCAGTACTTC.